This passage covers 13 T cell receptor beta chains from one sample sequenced in a study of shared clonotypes between healthy human individuals. The method was immunoSEQ multiplex PCR; TCRdb's version includes in-frame clones alone and lacks a portion of them. Among about half a million clones listed, 70% to 85% were seen once. Sequencing used PBMCs. The receptors originated from a woman between 35 and 50 years old in good health. Some clones in this sample may be carry-over from other donors' samples.

In this sample, this clone turned up a few times. V gene TRBV9 combines with J gene TRBJ1-2, with a weak D call TRBD1 (5 bases). The CDR3 has 13 residues. The germline gives CDR1 SGDLS, CDR2 YYNGEE. The V and J ends lost 3 bases and 2 bases respectively, with 8 bases between them. CDR3 nucleotides: TGTGCCAGCAGCGCCGACAGCAACTATGGCTACACCTTC. Encoded protein: CASSADSNYGYTF.

This rearrangement joins TRBV11-2 to TRBJ1-5, with D perhaps TRBD1 (5 bases). Trimming took 5 bases from V and 9 from J, leaving 14 bases between them. The CDR3 runs 13 residues. Germline values: CDR1 SGHAT, CDR2 FQNNGV. CDR3 residues: CASSQGSTRPQHF. The DNA of the CDR3 is TGTGCCAGCAGCCAGGGATCCACGCGGCCCCAGCATTTT. The complete variable domain, with remaining parts taken from reference TRBV11-2 and TRBJ1-5, reads EAGVAQSPRYKIIEKRQSVAFWCNPISGHATLYWYQQILGQGPKLLIQFQNNGVVDDSQLPKDRFSAERLKGVDSTLKIQPAKLEDSAVYLCASSQGSTRPQHFGDGTRLSIL.

The chain uses TRBV30 and TRBJ1-4; perhaps TRBD1 as D (6 bases). The germline V gene has CDR1 GTSNPN and CDR2 SVGIG (reference sequence). Trimming left V 4 bases short and J 7 bases short, with 16 bases between. The CDR3 contains 14 residues. CDR3 residues: CAWTEGVSGEKLFF. The CDR3 DNA follows: TGTGCCTGGACCGAGGGGGTATCGGGTGAAAAACTGTTTTTT.

The chain couples TRBV4-2 to TRBJ2-3; D may be TRBD2 (6 bases). CDR1 is LGHNA and CDR2 is YNFKEQ in the germline V gene. Trimming took off 0 bases at V and 3 bases at J, with 16 bases between the two ends. CDR3 length: 17 residues. The CDR3 DNA sequence: TGTGCCAGCAGCCAAGATGGGGCTAGCGTTGGAACAGATACGCAGTATTTT. The encoded protein is CASSQDGASVGTDTQYF.

This rearrangement joins TRBV4-1 to TRBJ2-7; D not resolved. This CDR3 contains 13 residues. V gave up 1 base and J gave up 4 bases, with 8 bases separating them. Germline V gene sequence: CDR1 MGHRA, CDR2 YSYEKL. The CDR3 loop is CASSQGARYEQYF. For the CDR3, the DNA is TGCGCCAGCAGCCAAGGAGCTAGGTACGAGCAGTACTTC.

In this sample, this clone turned up many times. The V and J genes are TRBV6-1 and TRBJ1-5; a possible D gene is TRBD1 (6 bases). The V gene lost 8 bases and the J gene lost 6 bases, with 17 bases spanning the gap. This CDR3 is 14 amino acids long. Germline V gene sequence: CDR1 MNHNS, CDR2 SASEGT. CDR3 sequence reads: CASAPEGGVQPQHF. The CDR3 nucleotides read TGTGCCAGCGCCCCCGAGGGGGGGGTTCAGCCCCAGCATTTT.

This chain joins TRBV6-6 and TRBJ1-1; weak D call: TRBD1 (6 bases). This CDR3 is 15 amino acids long. The germline CDR1 and CDR2 sequences are MNHNY and SVGAGI (reference sequence). Trimming removed 2 bases from V and 2 bases from J, with 12 bases in between. As DNA, the CDR3 is TGTGCCAGCAGTTACACTCGACAGGACAACACTGAAGCTTTCTTT. Protein product: CASSYTRQDNTEAFF.

The genes are TRBV19 and TRBJ2-3, with 12 bases lining up with TRBD1. The V and J ends lost 6 bases and 4 bases, in that order; junction bases with no gene match: 5. CDR3 size: 15 residues. Germline CDR1 is LNHDA and CDR2 is SQIVND (reference sequence). The DNA of the CDR3 is TGTGCCAGTAGGACCGGGACAGGGGGCTCAGATACGCAGTATTTT. Protein product: CASRTGTGGSDTQYF.

The rearrangement links TRBV5-5 to TRBJ2-7; 7 nucleotides match TRBD2. The CDR3 is 16 amino acids. Germline-derived CDR1 and CDR2 are SGHKS and YYEKEE (reference sequence). The ends lost 4 bases at V and 3 bases at J; junction bases unmatched: 13. The CDR3 coding sequence is TGTGCCAGCAGCCTGCTTTCGACGGGAGGATTCTACGAGCAGTACTTC. Amino acid sequence: CASSLLSTGGFYEQYF.

This rearrangement joins TRBV4-3 to TRBJ2-2; no firm D call. CDR1 and CDR2 (germline): LGHNA, YSLEER. Trimming pared 0 bases from V and 6 bases from J, leaving 8 bases between. This CDR3 region has 14 residues. CDR3 nucleotide sequence: TGCGCCAGCAGCCAAGACACGGGTCCCGGGGAGCTGTTTTTT. Translating it yields CASSQDTGPGELFF.

This clone has ten or more counts. V is TRBV19 and J is TRBJ1-3; D is unresolved. Germline lookup yields CDR1 LNHDA and CDR2 SQIVND (reference sequence). Trimming left V 2 bases short and J 2 bases short, with 10 bases between. The CDR3 sequence is 15 residues long. CDR3 DNA: TGTGCCAGTAGTATACAGGCGGCTGCTGGAAACACCATATATTTT. Its protein is CASSIQAAAGNTIYF.

To note about this clone: This may stem from a read error, because a much larger clone lies one nucleotide away. The V call is TRBV30, the J call TRBJ1-5; 9 bases agree with TRBD1. Unmatched junction bases numbered 7, after V lost 5 bases and J lost 2 bases. Germline CDR1 and CDR2: GTSNPN and SVGIG (reference sequence). This CDR3 spans 15 amino acids. The DNA of the CDR3 is TGTGCCTGGGCCTGGACAGGGGTGCGCAATCAGCCCCAGCATTTT. Translation gives CAWAWTGVRNQPQHF.

This clone was seen a single time. The V call is TRBV7-3, the J call TRBJ2-1, with D possibly called TRBD1 or TRBD2 (5 bases each). Trimming removed 4 bases from V and 3 bases from J, with 13 bases in between. From germline, CDR1 is SGHTA and CDR2 FQGTGA. The CDR3 sequence is 15 residues long. Here the CDR3 DNA reads TGTGCCAGCAGCTCGCCGGGACGGAGCTACAATGAGCAGTTCTTC. Translating it yields CASSSPGRSYNEQFF.